The present entry profiles one TCR beta chain with its context. The data stem from a study of blood T cell repertoires in COVID-19. The overall study: Specimens from acute and convalescent COVID-19 originated in the United States, Italy and Spain.

Per the original data handling: Nucleated cell number was recorded as an estimate derived from reference gene primer amplification. The data were produced by immunoSEQ multiplex PCR, yet TCRdb's version contains in-frame clones alone and is incomplete. The V and J calls and clone size are taken from that table; D and trimming were inferred from the DNA. The sample lists approximately 260,000 clones, around 87% occurring once. The CDR3 has 12 amino acids. V lost 6 bases, J lost 4 bases, and 9 bases lay in between. Germline lookup yields CDR1 LNHDA and CDR2 SQIVND (reference sequence). The gene calls are TRBV19 and TRBJ1-1, with D tentatively TRBD1 (6 bases). The specimen sequenced was PBMCs or T cells enriched from blood (not recorded which). This clonotype was obtained from a woman aged 40 to 50 with acute COVID-19. DNA of the CDR3: TGTGCCAGTAGGCCCAGGGGCACTGAAGCTTTCTTT. Translating gives CASRPRGTEAFF.